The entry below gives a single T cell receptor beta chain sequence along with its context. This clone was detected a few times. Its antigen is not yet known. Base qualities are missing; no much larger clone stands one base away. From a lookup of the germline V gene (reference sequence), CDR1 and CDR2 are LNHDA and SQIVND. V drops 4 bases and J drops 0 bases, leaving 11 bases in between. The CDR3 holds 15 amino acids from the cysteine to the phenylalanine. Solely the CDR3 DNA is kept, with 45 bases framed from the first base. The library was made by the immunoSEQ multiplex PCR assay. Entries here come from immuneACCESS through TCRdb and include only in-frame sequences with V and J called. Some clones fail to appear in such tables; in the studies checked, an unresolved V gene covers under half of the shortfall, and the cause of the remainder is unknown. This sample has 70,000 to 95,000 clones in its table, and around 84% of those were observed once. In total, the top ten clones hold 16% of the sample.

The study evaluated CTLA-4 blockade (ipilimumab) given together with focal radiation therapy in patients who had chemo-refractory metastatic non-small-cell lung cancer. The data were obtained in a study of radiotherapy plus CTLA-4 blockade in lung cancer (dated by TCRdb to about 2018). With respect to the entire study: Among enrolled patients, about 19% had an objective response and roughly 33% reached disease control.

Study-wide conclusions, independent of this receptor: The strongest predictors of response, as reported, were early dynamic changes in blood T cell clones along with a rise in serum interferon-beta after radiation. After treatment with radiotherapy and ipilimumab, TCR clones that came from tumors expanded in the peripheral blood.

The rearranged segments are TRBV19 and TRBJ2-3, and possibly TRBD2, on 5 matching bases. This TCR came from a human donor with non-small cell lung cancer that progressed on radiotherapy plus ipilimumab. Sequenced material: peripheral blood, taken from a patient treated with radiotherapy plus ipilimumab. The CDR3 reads CASSRTGFSTDTQYF. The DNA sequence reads TGTGCCAGTAGTAGGACGGGATTTAGCACAGATACGCAGTATTTT.